These T cell receptor beta chains were read from a single sample in a study of STAT5B mutations in CD4+ large granular lymphocyte leukemia. Libraries were prepared by immunoSEQ multiplex PCR; TCRdb keeps only in-frame clonotypes and omits some of them. The profile shows some 38,000 clones, around 80% of them singletons. The sequenced material came from CD4+ T cells from blood buffy coats. Source of these receptors: a human donor in good health. Both conserved end residues are part of each CDR3. A D gene is named only where the DNA matches it firmly. The size field is filled for only some rows; it gives once, few, many or a size class.

CDR3aa,CDR3nt,abundance,v_gene,j_gene,d_gene
CASSFQGREQYF,TGCGCCAGCAGCTTTCAGGGGCGGGAGCAGTACTTC,few,TRBV5-1,TRBJ2-7,NA
CASSPRAGWETQYF,TGTGCCAGCAGTCCCAGGGCAGGGTGGGAGACCCAGTACTTC,NA,TRBV27,TRBJ2-5,NA
CASSTGNVQETQYF,TGCGCCAGCTCAACAGGGAACGTACAAGAGACCCAGTACTTC,NA,TRBV5-1,TRBJ2-5,NA
CASSEQGPYEQYF,TGTGCCAGCAGTGAACAGGGACCCTACGAGCAGTACTTC,NA,TRBV6-1,TRBJ2-7,NA
CASSPGQGRVGYTF,TGTGCCAGCTCACCTGGACAGGGGAGGGTTGGCTACACCTTC,NA,TRBV18,TRBJ1-2,TRBD1
CASSLGTDAGANVLTF,TGTGCCAGCAGCTTAGGTACAGACGCTGGGGCCAACGTCCTGACTTTC,NA,TRBV7-2,TRBJ2-6,NA
CASSYSAGGGTDTQYF,TGTGCCAGCAGTTACTCGGCGGGAGGGGGAACAGATACGCAGTATTTT,NA,TRBV6-6,TRBJ2-3,TRBD2
CASSQLVGTSGYNEQFF,TGCGCCAGCAGCCAATTAGTCGGGACTAGCGGATACAATGAGCAGTTCTTC,few,TRBV4-1,TRBJ2-1,TRBD2
CASSLAAETQYF,TGTGCCAGCAGCTTAGCGGCGGAGACCCAGTACTTC,NA,TRBV7-6,TRBJ2-5,NA
CASSQERGRRRAATDTQYF,TGCGCCAGCAGCCAAGAACGGGGCAGGCGTCGGGCCGCCACAGATACGCAGTATTTT,NA,TRBV4-1,TRBJ2-3,NA
CASSLEGSTEAFF,TGTGCCAGCAGCTTAGAGGGGAGCACTGAAGCTTTCTTT,NA,TRBV7-2,TRBJ1-1,NA
CASSPGDGYTF,TGTGCCAGCTCACCCGGGGATGGCTACACCTTC,NA,TRBV18,TRBJ1-2,NA
CAISESGGRTANYGYTF,TGTGCCATCAGTGAGTCGGGGGGCAGGACAGCTAACTATGGCTACACCTTC,NA,TRBV10-3,TRBJ1-2,NA
CAISADRVAYEQYF,TGTGCCATCAGTGCCGACAGGGTCGCCTACGAGCAGTACTTC,NA,TRBV10-3,TRBJ2-7,TRBD1
CASSGTGRNNSPLHF,TGTGCCAGCAGTGGTACAGGGAGGAACAATTCACCCCTCCACTTT,few,TRBV25-1,TRBJ1-6,NA
CASKMTLLAYEQYF,TGTGCCAGCAAAATGACGTTGTTAGCCTACGAGCAGTACTTC,NA,TRBV6-6,TRBJ2-7,NA
CASSLVAEKQETQYF,TGTGCCAGCAGCTTAGTTGCGGAGAAACAAGAGACCCAGTACTTC,NA,TRBV7-2,TRBJ2-5,NA
CASSIRQGDQPQHF,TGTGCCAGTAGTATAAGACAGGGGGATCAGCCCCAGCATTTT,NA,TRBV19,TRBJ1-5,TRBD1
CAWSRPTGHNEQYF,TGTGCCTGGAGCCGTCCGACCGGGCACAACGAGCAGTACTTC,NA,TRBV30,TRBJ2-7,NA
CASSPNTRPSYEQYF,TGTGCCAGCAGCCCGAATACCAGGCCCTCCTACGAGCAGTACTTC,NA,TRBV5-4,TRBJ2-7,NA
CASSSTGGLGDTQYF,TGCGCCAGCAGCTCGACAGGGGGCCTGGGAGATACGCAGTATTTT,NA,TRBV5-1,TRBJ2-3,TRBD1
CSVWTGELNQPQHF,TGCAGCGTATGGACAGGGGAACTCAATCAGCCCCAGCATTTT,few,TRBV29-1,TRBJ1-5,TRBD1
CASSPGQGGEKLFF,TGTGCCAGCAGCCCGGGACAGGGTGGTGAAAAACTGTTTTTT,NA,TRBV7-9,TRBJ1-4,TRBD1
CAWRVAAYEQYF,TGTGCCTGGAGGGTTGCGGCCTACGAGCAGTACTTC,NA,TRBV30,TRBJ2-7,NA
CASSSASGAQETQYF,TGTGCCAGCAGTTCGGCTAGCGGGGCCCAAGAGACCCAGTACTTC,NA,TRBV6-5,TRBJ2-5,TRBD2
CASSLTGRETQYF,TGCGCCAGCAGCCTAACAGGGCGGGAGACCCAGTACTTC,NA,TRBV5-1,TRBJ2-5,NA
CASSSQYDRLSGNTIYF,TGTGCCAGCAGCTCGCAATACGACAGACTCTCTGGAAACACCATATATTTT,NA,TRBV7-9,TRBJ1-3,NA
CASSPTAGRLGNTEAFF,TGTGCCAGCTCACCGACAGCCGGGCGCCTGGGAAACACTGAAGCTTTCTTT,once,TRBV18,TRBJ1-1,NA
CASSLWSGRDPYEQYF,TGTGCCAGCAGCTTATGGAGCGGGAGGGACCCCTACGAGCAGTACTTC,once,TRBV7-2,TRBJ2-7,TRBD2
CASRGLYEQYF,TGTGCCAGCAGGGGGCTATACGAGCAGTACTTC,NA,TRBV6-1,TRBJ2-7,NA
CSVAGQGKETQYF,TGCAGCGTGGCGGGACAGGGTAAAGAGACCCAGTACTTC,NA,TRBV29-1,TRBJ2-5,TRBD1
CASSDYRGRGQPQHF,TGTGCCAGTAGTGACTACAGGGGGCGCGGTCAGCCCCAGCATTTT,NA,TRBV19,TRBJ1-5,TRBD1
CASSLSGNNSPLHF,TGTGCCAGCAGCTTATCAGGGAATAATTCACCCCTCCACTTT,few,TRBV7-2,TRBJ1-6,NA
CASSEGQGALSTEAFF,TGTGCCAGCAGTGAGGGACAGGGGGCCTTAAGTACTGAAGCTTTCTTT,few,TRBV6-1,TRBJ1-1,TRBD1
CASSLTGTKETQYF,TGTGCCAGCAGCTTAACGGGGACGAAAGAGACCCAGTACTTC,NA,TRBV7-3,TRBJ2-5,NA
CAISSQDRDNYGYTF,TGTGCCATCAGTTCCCAAGACCGCGACAACTATGGCTACACCTTC,NA,TRBV10-3,TRBJ1-2,NA
CASTPGAGNTIYF,TGTGCCAGTACCCCGGGTGCTGGAAACACCATATATTTT,once,TRBV19,TRBJ1-3,NA
CASSLTTSGGASGANVLTF,TGTGCCAGCTCTCTCACCACTAGCGGGGGGGCGTCTGGGGCCAACGTCCTGACTTTC,NA,TRBV18,TRBJ2-6,TRBD2
CASSQDLREITF,TGTGCCAGCAGCCAAGATTTAAGGGAGATCACCTTC,NA,TRBV4-2,TRBJ1-2,NA
CASSSDGSSYNEQFF,TGCGCCAGCAGCTCGGACGGAAGCTCCTACAATGAGCAGTTCTTC,NA,TRBV5-1,TRBJ2-1,NA